This TCR beta chain was sequenced in a study of CD8+ T cells in alopecia areata. Across the whole study: Severity among treated patients was scored by the percentage of scalp area affected.

RNA was extracted and reverse transcribed into cDNA as the sequencing template. Some clones are missing from TCRdb's copy, which holds only in-frame ones; the method was immunoSEQ multiplex PCR. This sample has 95,000 to 100,000 clones, with approximately 60% found just once. Concerning this clone: Antigen: not known.

The treatment here: oral pan-JAK inhibitor, 5-10 mg twice daily. The investigators collected lesional scalp punch biopsies and peripheral blood from alopecia areata patients. Findings of the study overall: As there was one nonresponder, how baseline CD8+ expansion relates to response remains uncertain.

CDR1 is KGHSH and CDR2 is LQKENI in the germline V gene. The CDR3 is 14 amino acids. With V trimmed by 7 bases and J by 0 bases, 2 bases remained unmatched. This TCR was sampled from a human donor with alopecia areata. The specimen comprised CD8+ T cells sorted from blood, sampled at week 4, from a patient treated with tofacitinib. The chain is built from TRBV18 and TRBJ2-1, with 8 bases lining up with TRBD2. The CDR3 spells CASFSGSSYNEQFF. The CDR3 nucleotides are TGTGCCAGCTTCAGCGGGAGCTCCTACAATGAGCAGTTCTTC.